This TCR beta chain was observed in a study of blood T cell repertoires in COVID-19 (TCRdb year 2020). About the study as a whole: Collaborator samples came from the United States, Italy and Spain and covered acute and convalescent phases of COVID-19. The material from the prospective study consisted of cDNA or gDNA derived from T cells, B-cell-depleted T cells, or PBMCs. The dataset comprised deeply sampled blood TCRbeta repertoires from subjects exposed to, actively infected with, or recovered from COVID-19. The repertoires were released in a freely available public database meant as a resource for research on the immune response to SARS-CoV-2. The samples were drawn from two sources: the first 160 participants of the ongoing ImmuneRACE study, and some 1,300 subjects contributed by 6 global collaborators. The sample metadata nearly always contained a de-identified subject ID, COVID-19 status, age in years and sex. HLA class I and class II types, where available, came from metadata supplied by the sample provider rather than from assay-based typing.

Whole blood was collected in K2EDTA tubes by collaborating institutions according to the institutions' own protocols. For TCRbeta analysis, collaborators shipped samples in one of three forms: frozen whole blood, isolated PBMCs, or DNA extracted from either of those sample types. From a lookup of the germline V gene (reference sequence), CDR1 and CDR2 are SEHNR and FQNEAQ. The CDR3 runs 17 residues from the cysteine to the phenylalanine. Only the CDR3 region is kept as DNA, spanning 51 bases read in frame from base 1. V is cut back by 3 bases and J by 6 bases, with 5 bases in the junction unmatched. Regarding this clone: Its antigen has not been determined. No per-base quality is available; no much larger clone lies one base away.

Results and caveats for the whole study, not just this receptor: How much clinical and demographic metadata was included differed by source and by participant, and the metadata was provided uncurated.

The immunoSEQ Assay, a bias-controlled multiplex PCR, was used to amplify TCRbeta CDR3 regions from genomic DNA. In the original analysis: Nucleated cell counts per sample were estimated from amplification of reference gene primers within the assay. To quantify the absolute abundance of each unique TCRbeta CDR3 rearrangement, sequence reads were collapsed and filtered. Productive Simpson clonality was computed per sample as the square root of Simpson's diversity index over productive rearrangements. TCRdb mirrors the immuneACCESS table, restricted to in-frame sequences. Some clones are absent from its copies; in checked studies, under half trace to an unresolved V gene, and the reason for the others is unknown. V and J calls plus clone size are reproduced from that table; the DNA served to infer D and trimming. For this sample there are 140,000 or so clones; approximately 91% appear just once. Of the sample, approximately 1.8% is held by the ten largest clones.

The chain is made from TRBV7-9 and TRBJ2-1, with 16 bases aligning to TRBD2. The sequenced sample consisted of peripheral blood. This TCR came from a man in his 70s with acute or convalescent COVID-19. The base sequence is TGTGCCAGCAGCTTGGGACTAGCGGGAGGGCCTGTCAATGAGCAGTTCTTC. It encodes CASSLGLAGGPVNEQFF.